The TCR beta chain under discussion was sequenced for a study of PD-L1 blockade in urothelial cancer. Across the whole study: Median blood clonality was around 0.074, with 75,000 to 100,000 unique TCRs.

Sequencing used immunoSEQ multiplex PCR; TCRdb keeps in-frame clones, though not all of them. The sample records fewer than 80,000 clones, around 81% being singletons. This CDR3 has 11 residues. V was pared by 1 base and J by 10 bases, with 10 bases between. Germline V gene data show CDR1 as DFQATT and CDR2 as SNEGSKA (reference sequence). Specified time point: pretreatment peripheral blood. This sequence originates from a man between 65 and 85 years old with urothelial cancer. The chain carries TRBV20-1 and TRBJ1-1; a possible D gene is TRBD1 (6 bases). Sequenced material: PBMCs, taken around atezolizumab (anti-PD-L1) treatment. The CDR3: CSARVTRGAFF. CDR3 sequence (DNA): TGCAGTGCTAGAGTTACCAGGGGAGCTTTCTTT.